This T cell receptor beta chain was identified during a study of cytomegalovirus exposure and HLA in healthy donors. The PCR was carried out with 60 Vbeta primers and 13 Jbeta primers. The table came from immunoSEQ multiplex PCR; TCRdb's copy has only in-frame clones and leaves some out. Among 150,000 to 200,000 clones, around four fifths were seen once, and the ten largest hold 1.5% to 2%. Concerning this clone: Its antigen is unknown. This same CDR3 is encoded by further DNA sequences in the sample.

Germline CDR1 is SGDLS and CDR2 is YYNGEE. V was clipped by 0 bases and J by 4 bases, with 10 bases between them. The CDR3 length is 14 residues. Study-level results: Per published reports, the classifier diagnosed cytomegalovirus status with high specificity and sensitivity.

This TCR was sampled from a man in his forties in good health and CMV-seropositive. The chain uses TRBV9 and TRBJ1-1, with a weak D call TRBD1 (5 bases). The sample taken for sequencing was PBMCs. CDR3 region: CASSVGGGVTEAFF. In DNA form, the CDR3 reads TGTGCCAGCAGCGTAGGTGGGGGGGTCACTGAAGCTTTCTTT.